The T cell receptor (beta chain) under discussion was sequenced for a study of T cells after yellow fever vaccination. As for the study in general: Each low-cell-number fraction was prepared by means of SMART-Seq v4 Ultra Low Input. Study conclusions and caveats: Peaking on day 5 versus 15, the secondary response was faster but weaker. Subsequent booster samples again held most clones from primary vaccination (96% CD4, about 90% CD8).

TCRdb analysed the 5' RACE reads with MiXCR anew, one entry per CDR3 protein. The data hold approximately 74,000 distinct CDR3 sequences, with around 5% observed a single time. The CDR3 is 14 residues long. Germline CDR1 SGHDN, CDR2 FVKESK. V shed 4 bases and J shed 2 bases, with 11 bases lying between them. This clonotype was found many times. Its target is not known. The sequence was collected from a man between 18 and 29 years old who received the YFV17D yellow fever vaccine. The input for sequencing was CD4+ T cells sorted from PBMCs, taken roughly 15 days after the first yellow fever vaccination. This chain links TRBV14 with TRBJ1-1; D unclear. CDR3 nucleotides: TGTGCCAGCAGCCCCCTGGGTGGTAACACTGAAGCTTTCTTT. It codes for CASSPLGGNTEAFF.